The 14 T cell receptor beta chains below come from one sample, sequenced in a study of cytomegalovirus exposure and HLA in healthy donors. This PCR relied on a set of 60 Vbeta primers and 13 Jbeta primers. Sequencing used immunoSEQ multiplex PCR; TCRdb keeps in-frame clones, though not all of them. The profile shows fewer than 200,000 clones, approximately 71% of them singletons. The sample consisted of PBMCs. The receptors stem from a woman aged 18-29 years in good health and CMV-seropositive.

In this sample, this clone turned up a few times. In nucleotides, the CDR3 is TGTGCCAGCAGTTTAGGGACTAGCGGTTACGAGCAGTACTTC. Its translation is CASSLGTSGYEQYF. The chain carries TRBV28 and TRBJ2-7; TRBD2 agrees at 11 bases. The CDR3 loop spans 14 amino acids. Trimming cost V 2 bases and J 4 bases; bases outside gene matches: 1. Germline-derived CDR1 and CDR2 are MDHEN and SYDVKM.

The chain uses TRBV9 and TRBJ1-3; TRBD1 might be the D (6 bases). There are 16 residues in the CDR3. Germline V CDR1 and CDR2: SGDLS, YYNGEE. Trimming removed 4 bases from V and 0 bases from J, with 14 bases in between. The CDR3 sequence: CASSPIQGDSGNTIYF. The CDR3 region has the DNA TGTGCCAGCAGCCCGATACAGGGTGACTCTGGAAACACCATATATTTT.

The chain uses TRBV2 and TRBJ2-3; perhaps TRBD2 as D (6 bases). This CDR3 spans 15 amino acids. Trimming pared 6 bases from V and 4 bases from J, leaving 17 bases between. CDR1 and CDR2 (germline): SNHLY, FYNNEI. CDR3 nucleotide sequence: TGTGCCAGCAGACTTACTAGCAGCCCTCCAGATACGCAGTATTTT. The encoded protein is CASRLTSSPPDTQYF.

The rearrangement links TRBV30 to TRBJ2-3; perhaps TRBD1 as D (5 bases). Trimming cost V 2 bases and J 6 bases, with 15 bases left between them. The CDR3 runs 14 residues. In germline, CDR1 is GTSNPN, CDR2 SVGIG (reference sequence). CDR3 bases: TGTGCCTGGAGTAGTGGGGCCGGAAGGGATACGCAGTATTTT. It specifies CAWSSGAGRDTQYF.

This clone turned up a few times. The J gene is TRBJ2-1, the V gene TRBV6-6; D perhaps matches TRBD2 (5 bases). Germline CDR1 and CDR2: MNHNY and SVGAGI (reference sequence). Trimming took off 6 bases at V and 0 bases at J, with 12 bases between the two ends. The CDR3 is made up of 15 amino acids. Here the CDR3 reads CASRERASSYNEQFF. CDR3 nucleotide sequence: TGTGCCAGCAGAGAGAGGGCTAGCTCCTACAATGAGCAGTTCTTC.

The genes are TRBV7-2 and TRBJ1-4; D not certain. The ends were cut back, 1 base at V and 0 bases at J, with 9 bases in the middle. CDR1 and CDR2 (germline): SGHTA, FQGNSA. This CDR3 has 16 amino acids. CDR3 in amino acids: CASSLVRRATNEKLFF. Here the CDR3 DNA reads TGTGCCAGCAGCTTAGTGCGAAGAGCAACTAATGAAAAACTGTTTTTT. Looking up the rest from reference TRBV7-2 and TRBJ1-4 gives the full variable domain: GAGVSQSPSNKVTEKGKDVELRCDPISGHTALYWYRQSLGQGLEFLIYFQGNSAPDKSGLPSDRFSAERTGGSVSTLTIQRTQQEDSAVYLCASSLVRRATNEKLFFGSGTQLSVL.

The table lists this clone with a few counts. The chain recombines TRBV2 with TRBJ2-2; D is ambiguous. CDR3 length: 12 amino acids. The germline gives CDR1 SNHLY, CDR2 FYNNEI. V gave up 4 bases and J gave up 10 bases, with 10 bases separating them. CDR3 coding DNA: TGTGCCAGCAGTGTACAGTCGGTGGAGCTGTTTTTT. It translates to CASSVQSVELFF.

The chain recombines TRBV2 with TRBJ2-3, with 7 positions matching TRBD1. CDR1 is SNHLY, CDR2 FYNNEI, per germline. Trimming removed 4 bases from V and 6 bases from J; junction bases left unmatched: 4. The CDR3 length is 13 residues. The CDR3 bases are TGTGCCAGCAGTGTCCAGGGGGTTGATACGCAGTATTTT. It is translated as CASSVQGVDTQYF.

The chain recombines TRBV19 with TRBJ2-1; TRBD2 agrees at 9 bases. CDR3 size: 15 residues. The germline V gene has CDR1 LNHDA and CDR2 SQIVND (reference sequence). Trimming cost V 7 bases and J 6 bases; bases outside gene matches: 10. This CDR3 is CASTDSGSVSNEQFF. CDR3 nucleotide sequence: TGTGCCAGTACCGATAGCGGGAGTGTCTCCAATGAGCAGTTCTTC.

Concerning this clone itself: Given the absence of the conserved phenylalanine or tryptophan at the CDR3 end, a read error is likely. The gene calls are TRBV6-5 and TRBJ2-7, with 7 bases lining up with TRBD1. The J segment lost 4 bases and the V segment lost 6 bases, leaving 9 bases of the junction unmatched. Germline loops: CDR1 MNHEY, CDR2 SVGAGI. The CDR3 sequence is 14 residues long. The CDR3 reads CASRSGQNPYEQYL. For the CDR3, the DNA is TGTGCCAGCAGGTCGGGACAGAACCCATACGAGCAGTACCTC.

This clone has more than one count but fewer than ten. The chain uses TRBV19 and TRBJ2-1; 13 bases align to TRBD2. V trimming: 4 bases; J trimming: 7 bases; junction bases outside the gene matches: 10. The CDR3 consists of 17 residues. Germline assignment: CDR1 LNHDA and CDR2 SQIVND (reference sequence). CDR3 DNA sequence: TGTGCCAGTAGTACCCCTTTCGGGACTAGCGGGGCAAATGAGCAGTTCTTC. Amino acid sequence: CASSTPFGTSGANEQFF.

This clone was seen a few times. The chain joins TRBV7-9 to TRBJ1-1; perhaps TRBD1 as D (6 bases). This CDR3 spans 13 amino acids. CDR1 is SEHNR, CDR2 FQNEAQ, per germline (reference sequence). V was cut by 1 base and J by 4 bases, with 7 bases left in between. The CDR3 DNA sequence: TGTGCCAGCAGCTTAGTACAGGGCACTGAAGCTTTCTTT. It codes for CASSLVQGTEAFF.

The V and J genes are TRBV18 and TRBJ2-1, with 9 bases aligning to TRBD2. Trimming at V came to 4 bases and at J to 2 bases, leaving 3 bases not matched to a gene. This CDR3 has 15 amino acids. Germline V gene data show CDR1 as KGHSH and CDR2 as LQKENI. In DNA, the CDR3 is TGTGCCAGCTCACAGGCTAGCGGGGCCTACAATGAGCAGTTCTTC. Protein product: CASSQASGAYNEQFF. The full variable domain, in which reference TRBV18 and TRBJ2-1 provide the parts outside the CDR3, is NAGVMQNPRHLVRRRGQEARLRCSPMKGHSHVYWYRQLPEEGLKFMVYLQKENIIDESGMPKERFSAEFPKEGPSILRIQQVVRGDSAAYFCASSQASGAYNEQFFGPGTRLTVL.

Worth noting for this clone: The junction departs from the called germline gene at one end, perhaps through a read error. This chain joins TRBV19 and TRBJ2-1, with D possibly being TRBD2 (5 bases). This CDR3 comprises 14 residues. The germline CDR1 and CDR2 sequences are LNHDA and SQIVND (reference sequence). This chain's CDR3 is CASKREDSHNEQFF. CDR3 nucleotides: TGTGCCAGTAAGAGAGAGGACTCCCACAATGAGCAGTTCTTC. The full variable domain, rest sourced from reference TRBV19 and TRBJ2-1, is DGGITQSPKYLFRKEGQNVTLSCEQNLNHDAMYWYRQDPGQGLRLIYYSQIVNDFQKGDIAEGYSVSREKKESFPLTVTSAQKNPTAFYLCASKREDSHNEQFFGPGTRLTVL.